This T cell receptor (beta chain) derives from a study of identical twins. The V segment lost 2 bases and the J segment 2 bases; nucleotides outside the gene matches: 14. Per the germline V gene, CDR1 is MNHEY and CDR2 is SVGEGT. This CDR3 has 19 residues. This clonotype came up a few times. TCRdb ran MiXCR on the 5' RACE reads and lists one entry per CDR3 protein. This table has some 500,000 distinct CDR3 sequences, more than 9% appearing once. These same records also appear under a second study, on yellow fever vaccine responses in identical twins.

Sequenced: PBMCs. The sequence was obtained from a woman aged 18-35 years in good health. This chain joins TRBV6-2 or TRBV6-3 and TRBJ2-7; 11 nucleotides line up with TRBD1. Written as DNA, the CDR3 is TGTGCCAGCAGTTACAAAGCGGTGGGACAGGGGGATGGCACCTACGAGCAGTACTTC. Translation: CASSYKAVGQGDGTYEQYF.